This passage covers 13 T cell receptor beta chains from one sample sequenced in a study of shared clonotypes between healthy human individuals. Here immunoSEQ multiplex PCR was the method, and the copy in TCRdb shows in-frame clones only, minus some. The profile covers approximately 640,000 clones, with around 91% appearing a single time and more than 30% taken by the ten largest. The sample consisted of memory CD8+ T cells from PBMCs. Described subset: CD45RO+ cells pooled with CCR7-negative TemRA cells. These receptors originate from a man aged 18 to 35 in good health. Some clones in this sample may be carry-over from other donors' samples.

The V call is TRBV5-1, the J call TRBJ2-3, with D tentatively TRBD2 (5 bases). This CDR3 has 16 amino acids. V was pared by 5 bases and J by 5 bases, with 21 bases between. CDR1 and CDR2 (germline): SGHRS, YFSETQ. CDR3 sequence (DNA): TGCGCCAGCAGATTGTCTAGCTCCCAGCCAAGAGATACGCAGTATTTT. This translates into CASRLSSSQPRDTQYF.

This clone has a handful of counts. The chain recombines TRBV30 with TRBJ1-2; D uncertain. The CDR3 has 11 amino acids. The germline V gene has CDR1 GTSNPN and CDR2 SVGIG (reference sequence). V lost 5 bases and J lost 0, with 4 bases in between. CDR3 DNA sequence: TGTGCCTGGGGGACTAACTATGGCTACACCTTC. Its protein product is CAWGTNYGYTF.

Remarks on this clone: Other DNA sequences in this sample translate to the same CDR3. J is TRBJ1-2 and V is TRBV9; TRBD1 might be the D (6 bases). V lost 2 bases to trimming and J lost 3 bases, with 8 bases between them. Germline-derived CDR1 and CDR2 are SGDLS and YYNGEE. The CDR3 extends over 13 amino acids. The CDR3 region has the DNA TGTGCCAGCAGCGTCGCAGGGGACTATGGCTACACCTTC. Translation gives CASSVAGDYGYTF. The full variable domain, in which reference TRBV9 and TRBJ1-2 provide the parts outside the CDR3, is DSGVTQTPKHLITATGQRVTLRCSPRSGDLSVYWYQQSLDQGLQFLIQYYNGEERAKGNILERFSAQQFPDLHSELNLSSLELGDSALYFCASSVAGDYGYTFGSGTRLTVV.

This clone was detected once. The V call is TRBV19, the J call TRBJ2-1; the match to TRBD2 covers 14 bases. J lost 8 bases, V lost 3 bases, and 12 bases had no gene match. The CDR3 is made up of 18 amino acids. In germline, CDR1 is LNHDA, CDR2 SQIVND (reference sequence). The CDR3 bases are TGTGCCAGTAGTATGGGATACGTGACTAGCGGGAGGGTTGATGAGCAGTTCTTC. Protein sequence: CASSMGYVTSGRVDEQFF.

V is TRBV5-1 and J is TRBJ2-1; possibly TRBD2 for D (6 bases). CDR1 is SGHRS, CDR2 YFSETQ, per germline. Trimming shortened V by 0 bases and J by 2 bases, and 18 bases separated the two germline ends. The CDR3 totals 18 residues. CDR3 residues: CASSLEGAAGLPYNEQFF. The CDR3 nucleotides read TGCGCCAGCAGCTTGGAAGGGGCCGCGGGGCTGCCCTACAATGAGCAGTTCTTC.

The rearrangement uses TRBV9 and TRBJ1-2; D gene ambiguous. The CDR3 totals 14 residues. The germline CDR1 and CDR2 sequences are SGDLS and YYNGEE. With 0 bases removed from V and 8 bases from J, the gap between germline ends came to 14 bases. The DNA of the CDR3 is TGTGCCAGCAGCGTAGGTCGATCATCTTTGGGCTACACCTTC. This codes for CASSVGRSSLGYTF.

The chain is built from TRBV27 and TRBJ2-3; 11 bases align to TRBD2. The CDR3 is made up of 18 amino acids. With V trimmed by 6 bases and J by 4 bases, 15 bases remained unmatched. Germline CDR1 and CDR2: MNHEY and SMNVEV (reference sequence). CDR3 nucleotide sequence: TGTGCCAGCAGCCCAGGGAGGATAGCGGGAGGGCCATCAGATACGCAGTATTTT. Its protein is CASSPGRIAGGPSDTQYF.

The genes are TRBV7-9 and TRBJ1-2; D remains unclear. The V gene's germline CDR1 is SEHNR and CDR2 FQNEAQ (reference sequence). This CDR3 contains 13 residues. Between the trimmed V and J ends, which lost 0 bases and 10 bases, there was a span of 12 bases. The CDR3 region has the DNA TGTGCCAGCAGCTTAGCGCCACTCACACACTACACCTTC. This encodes CASSLAPLTHYTF.

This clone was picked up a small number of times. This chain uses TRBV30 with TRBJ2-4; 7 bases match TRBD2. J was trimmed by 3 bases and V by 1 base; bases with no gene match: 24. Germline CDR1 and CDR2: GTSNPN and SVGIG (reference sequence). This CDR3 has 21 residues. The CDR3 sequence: CAWSGGYREAGFRVVKNIQYF. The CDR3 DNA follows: TGTGCCTGGAGTGGGGGGTATCGGGAGGCTGGCTTCCGAGTGGTCAAAAACATTCAGTACTTC.

This chain's CDR3 is CASTNPGNTIYF. CDR3 DNA: TGTGCCAGTACGAACCCTGGAAACACCATATATTTT. This chain connects TRBV6-5 to TRBJ1-3, with no clear D. This CDR3 spans 12 amino acids. CDR1 MNHEY and CDR2 SVGAGI come from the germline V gene. Trimming pared 9 bases from V and 2 bases from J, leaving 8 bases between.

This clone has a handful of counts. CDR3 nucleotides: TGTGCCAGCAGCTTAAAGGGGGGACAGGGCATAAAGGGCTACACCTTC. Translating it yields CASSLKGGQGIKGYTF. V usage is TRBV11-1 and J usage is TRBJ1-2; 9 bases align to TRBD1. In germline, CDR1 is SGHAT, CDR2 FQDESV (reference sequence). Trimming cost V 2 bases and J 8 bases; bases outside gene matches: 12. This CDR3 region has 16 residues.

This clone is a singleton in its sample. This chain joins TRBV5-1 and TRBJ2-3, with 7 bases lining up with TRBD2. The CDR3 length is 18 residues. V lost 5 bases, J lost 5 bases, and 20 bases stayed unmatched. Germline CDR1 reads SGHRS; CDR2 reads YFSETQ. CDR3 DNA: TGCGCCAGCAGTCGGCTAGCGGCGCACCGACCATTTGAAGATACGCAGTATTTT. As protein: CASSRLAAHRPFEDTQYF.

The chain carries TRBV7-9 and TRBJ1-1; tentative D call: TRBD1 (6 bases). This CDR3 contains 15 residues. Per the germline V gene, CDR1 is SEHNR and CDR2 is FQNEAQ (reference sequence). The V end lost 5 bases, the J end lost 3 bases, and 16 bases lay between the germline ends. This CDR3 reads CASSPRDKRDTEAFF. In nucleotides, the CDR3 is TGTGCCAGCAGCCCCCGGGACAAACGGGACACTGAAGCTTTCTTT.